Shown below are 5 T cell receptor beta chains from a single sample sequenced in a study of shared clonotypes between healthy human individuals. The table came from immunoSEQ multiplex PCR; TCRdb's copy has only in-frame clones and leaves some out. The table shows over a million clones, with roughly 96% occurring only once. Sequencing used naive CD4+ T cells sorted from blood. Subset denoted: CD45RA+ positively selected. These receptors were obtained from a man aged 25-40 years in good health.

The rearrangement joins TRBV2 to TRBJ1-2, with a possible D match to TRBD1 (6 bases). Trimming took off 0 bases at V and 8 bases at J, with 22 bases between the two ends. The CDR3 extends over 17 amino acids. From germline, CDR1 is SNHLY and CDR2 FYNNEI. In DNA form, the CDR3 reads TGTGCCAGCAGTGAAGCGGGACACCGGACGGGTTCAGAAGGCTACACCTTC. Amino acid sequence: CASSEAGHRTGSEGYTF.

The CDR3 DNA sequence: TGTGCCTGGAGTGTACTAGGCAGTTGGACGTCTGGGGCCAACGTCCTGACTTTC. This gives the protein CAWSVLGSWTSGANVLTF. This chain uses TRBV30 with TRBJ2-6; tentatively, D is TRBD2 (5 bases). This CDR3 is built from 18 residues. With 0 bases removed from V and 1 base from J, the gap between germline ends came to 16 bases. Looked up from germline, CDR1 is GTSNPN and CDR2 is SVGIG (reference sequence). The full variable domain, in which reference TRBV30 and TRBJ2-6 provide the parts outside the CDR3, is SQTIHQWPATLVQPVGSPLSLECTVEGTSNPNLYWYRQAAGRGLQLLFYSVGIGQISSEVPQNLSASRPQDRQFILSSKKLLLSDSGFYLCAWSVLGSWTSGANVLTFGAGSRLTVL.

The chain uses TRBV11-2 and TRBJ1-2; unclear D gene. V was cut by 1 base and J by 8 bases, with 11 bases left in between. The germline gives CDR1 SGHAT, CDR2 FQNNGV. The CDR3 loop spans 13 amino acids. CDR3 nucleotides: TGTGCCAGCAGCTTAGGGGTAATCGGGGGCTACACCTTC. This gives the protein CASSLGVIGGYTF.

The chain couples TRBV6-5 to TRBJ2-1, with 8 bases that match TRBD1. The V and J ends lost 4 bases and 0 bases, in that order; junction bases with no gene match: 2. CDR3 size: 15 residues. The germline V gene has CDR1 MNHEY and CDR2 SVGAGI. CDR3 sequence reads: CASSLTGGSYNEQFF. As DNA, the CDR3 is TGTGCCAGCAGTTTAACAGGGGGCTCCTACAATGAGCAGTTCTTC.

The rearrangement uses TRBV18 and TRBJ2-3; D may be TRBD2 (6 bases). The CDR3 runs to 16 residues. V was trimmed by 3 bases and J by 2 bases, leaving 15 bases between them. From germline, CDR1 is KGHSH and CDR2 LQKENI. The CDR3 DNA reads TGTGCCAGCTCACCTTCGGGGCGGGATTTCACAGATACGCAGTATTTT. It codes for CASSPSGRDFTDTQYF. Looking up the rest from reference TRBV18 and TRBJ2-3 gives the full variable domain: NAGVMQNPRHLVRRRGQEARLRCSPMKGHSHVYWYRQLPEEGLKFMVYLQKENIIDESGMPKERFSAEFPKEGPSILRIQQVVRGDSAAYFCASSPSGRDFTDTQYFGPGTRLTVL.